The 20 T cell receptor beta chains below come from one sample, sequenced in a study of blood T cell repertoires in COVID-19. Clones were read by immunoSEQ multiplex PCR, and TCRdb kept only the in-frame ones, dropping some. The sample holds 200,000 to 250,000 clones; around 88% are singletons and the top ten take over 3%. Sequencing was done on a sample of peripheral blood. The receptors derive from a woman in her 30s who had recovered from COVID-19.

The chain has TRBV10-3 and TRBJ2-1, with D possibly TRBD2 on 6 matching bases. The germline CDR1 and CDR2 sequences are ENHRY and SYGVKD. V was pared by 2 bases and J by 9 bases, with 14 bases between. This CDR3 has 14 residues. The CDR3 sequence: CAISESGGVGEQFF. In nucleotides, the CDR3 is TGTGCCATCAGTGAGAGTGGCGGGGTCGGTGAGCAGTTCTTC.

The chain recombines TRBV5-1 with TRBJ2-3; maybe TRBD1 (5 bases). CDR1 SGHRS and CDR2 YFSETQ come from the germline V gene. This CDR3 is 16 amino acids long. Trimming took off 0 bases at V and 4 bases at J, with 15 bases between the two ends. The CDR3 protein is CASSLVGAGSADTQYF. In nucleotides, the CDR3 is TGCGCCAGCAGCTTGGTTGGAGCAGGGTCGGCAGATACGCAGTATTTT.

The chain recombines TRBV5-1 with TRBJ1-2, with 11 bases lining up with TRBD1. The V and J ends lost 5 bases and 4 bases, in that order; junction bases with no gene match: 7. CDR1 SGHRS and CDR2 YFSETQ come from the germline V gene. CDR3 length: 15 amino acids. CDR3 coding DNA: TGCGCCAGCAGTTTTGGGACAGGGGGGTTCTATGGCTACACCTTC. Translation gives CASSFGTGGFYGYTF.

J is TRBJ1-4 and V is TRBV23-1; perhaps TRBD1 as D (6 bases). TRBV23-1 is known as an ORF, though its function is uncertain. V lost 5 bases and J 0 bases, leaving 7 bases between the germline ends. The CDR3 totals 14 residues. The CDR3 is CASSRTATNEKLFF. As DNA, the CDR3 is TGCGCCAGCAGTAGGACAGCAACTAATGAAAAACTGTTTTTT.

This clone showed up many times. The CDR3, as DNA: TGCAGCGTTGAAGATCCAACTGTATCTTACGAGCAGTACTTC. Its translation: CSVEDPTVSYEQYF. The V call is TRBV29-1, the J call TRBJ2-7; no firm D call. The V and J ends lost 0 bases and 4 bases respectively, with 13 bases between them. The CDR3 loop spans 14 amino acids. CDR1 is SQVTM and CDR2 is ANQGSEA in the germline V gene.

The chain carries TRBV19 and TRBJ2-1; TRBD2 agrees at 11 bases. The CDR3 runs 17 residues. V lost 3 bases, J lost 0 bases, and 4 bases stayed unmatched. Germline loops: CDR1 LNHDA, CDR2 SQIVND (reference sequence). CDR3 DNA: TGTGCCAGTAGTATGACTAGCGGGGCAAACTCCTACAATGAGCAGTTCTTC. It specifies CASSMTSGANSYNEQFF.

In its sample, this clone was seen a few times. The chain couples TRBV6-2 or TRBV6-3 to TRBJ1-5; TRBD1 matches 10 bases. The V and J ends lost 3 bases and 6 bases, in that order; junction bases with no gene match: 11. The CDR3 runs 17 residues. CDR1 is MNHEY, CDR2 SVGEGT, per germline. CDR3 nucleotide sequence: TGTGCCAGCAGTTATAATCCGGGACAGGGGTTCCGTCAGCCCCAGCATTTT. It encodes CASSYNPGQGFRQPQHF.

The gene calls are TRBV9 and TRBJ2-7, with D uncertain. CDR3 length: 14 amino acids. Germline loops: CDR1 SGDLS, CDR2 YYNGEE. V lost 0 bases and J lost 0, with 7 bases in between. The CDR3 sequence is CASSVDSSSYEQYF. Here the CDR3 DNA reads TGTGCCAGCAGCGTAGATAGTAGCTCCTACGAGCAGTACTTC.

The chain recombines TRBV20-1 with TRBJ1-5; D ambiguous. The germline gives CDR1 DFQATT, CDR2 SNEGSKA (reference sequence). Trimming stripped 3 bases from V and 5 bases from J, with 11 bases between. This CDR3 is 13 amino acids long. CDR3 amino acids: CSASRGGDQPQHF. The CDR3 DNA reads TGCAGTGCTAGTCGTGGCGGGGATCAGCCCCAGCATTTT.

The rearrangement links TRBV7-3 to TRBJ2-1, with TRBD1 matching over 9 bases. The germline CDR1 and CDR2 sequences are SGHTA and FQGTGA. V shed 5 bases and J 10 bases; nucleotides not matched to a gene: 15. This CDR3 comprises 16 residues. The CDR3 nucleotides read TGTGCCAGCAGCCCGGGCGGGACAGGGATTGTTGAAGAGCAGTTCTTC. Translating gives CASSPGGTGIVEEQFF.

V is TRBV10-1 and J is TRBJ2-1; TRBD2 aligns across 9 bases. Germline trimming cut 6 bases from V and 9 bases from J; bases unmatched to any gene: 15. The germline CDR1 and CDR2 sequences are WNHNN and SYGVQD (reference sequence). This CDR3 has 16 amino acids. The CDR3 nucleotides read TGCGCCAGCAGCCCCCCGGGACTAGCCGATCTAGGTGAGCAGTTCTTC. This translates into CASSPPGLADLGEQFF.

The V gene is TRBV7-3, the J gene TRBJ2-7; a weak D match, TRBD2 (5 bases). The V gene lost 5 bases and the J gene lost 6 bases, with 14 bases spanning the gap. CDR3 length equals 13 residues. Germline CDR1 reads SGHTA; CDR2 reads FQGTGA. The CDR3 DNA is TGTGCCAGCAGCAATCTCCCGGGGAGCGAGCAGTACTTC. It encodes CASSNLPGSEQYF.

The rearrangement links TRBV6-6 to TRBJ1-1; 7 bases line up with TRBD1. Germline CDR1 MNHNY, CDR2 SVGAGI (reference sequence). The CDR3 runs to 13 residues. V gave up 6 bases and J gave up 4 bases; unmatched junction bases: 5. This CDR3 is CASSDRAGTEAFF. The CDR3 DNA reads TGTGCCAGCAGCGACAGGGCGGGCACTGAAGCTTTCTTT.

J is TRBJ1-1 and V is TRBV15, with a tentative D call TRBD1 (5 bases). The V and J ends lost 0 bases and 6 bases respectively, with 11 bases between them. CDR3 length: 14 residues. CDR1 is LNHNV, CDR2 YYDKDF, per germline (reference sequence). The CDR3 is CATSRDVDNPEAFF. The CDR3, as DNA: TGTGCCACCAGCAGAGATGTGGACAACCCTGAAGCTTTCTTT.

This clone was seen only a few times. The chain employs TRBV27 and TRBJ1-6; maybe TRBD1 (6 bases). The germline V gene has CDR1 MNHEY and CDR2 SMNVEV (reference sequence). The CDR3 loop spans 14 amino acids. The V and J ends lost 6 bases and 10 bases respectively, with 16 bases between them. This CDR3 reads CASSPTGRESPLHF. CDR3 DNA sequence: TGTGCCAGCAGCCCAACAGGGAGGGAATCACCCCTCCACTTT.

The chain employs TRBV11-3 and TRBJ2-2; the D is unclear. The CDR3 runs to 13 residues. Germline CDR1 is SGHNT and CDR2 is YENEEA. The V end lost 1 base, the J end lost 3 bases, and 3 bases lay between the germline ends. The CDR3 region has the DNA TGTGCCAGCAGCTTAGTATACACCGGGGAGCTGTTTTTT. It is translated as CASSLVYTGELFF.

The chain recombines TRBV19 with TRBJ2-2; D perhaps matches TRBD1 (6 bases). Trimming removed 10 bases from V and 0 bases from J, with 12 bases in between. The CDR3 sequence is 14 residues long. The germline V gene encodes CDR1 LNHDA and CDR2 SQIVND (reference sequence). The CDR3 DNA follows: TGTGCCACCCTCAGGGGACCGAACACCGGGGAGCTGTTTTTT. Encoded protein: CATLRGPNTGELFF.

V gene TRBV10-2 combines with J gene TRBJ2-1, with a weak D call TRBD1 (6 bases). CDR3 length equals 13 residues. Looked up from germline, CDR1 is WSHSY and CDR2 is SAAADI. V was trimmed by 7 bases and J by 8 bases, leaving 15 bases between them. The CDR3 sequence is CASNKGGPDEQFF. Written as DNA, the CDR3 is TGCGCCAGCAACAAAGGGGGTCCGGATGAGCAGTTCTTC.

The V and J genes are TRBV30 and TRBJ2-7; perhaps TRBD2 as D (6 bases). V shed 2 bases and J shed 4 bases, with 12 bases lying between them. The CDR3 spans 13 residues. Germline V gene lookup returns CDR1 GTSNPN and CDR2 SVGIG (reference sequence). CDR3 amino acids: CAWSRTIGYEQYF. The CDR3 coding sequence is TGTGCCTGGAGTAGGACTATTGGGTACGAGCAGTACTTC.

The J gene is TRBJ2-3, the V gene TRBV7-6, with 10 bases identical to TRBD2. With 1 base clipped from V and 4 bases from J, the junction kept 8 bases outside the gene matches. CDR3 length: 17 amino acids. In germline, CDR1 is SGHVS, CDR2 FNYEAQ. CDR3 coding DNA: TGTGCCAGCAGCTTAGGGACGAGCGGGGGGGCCCCAGATACGCAGTATTTT. It encodes CASSLGTSGGAPDTQYF.